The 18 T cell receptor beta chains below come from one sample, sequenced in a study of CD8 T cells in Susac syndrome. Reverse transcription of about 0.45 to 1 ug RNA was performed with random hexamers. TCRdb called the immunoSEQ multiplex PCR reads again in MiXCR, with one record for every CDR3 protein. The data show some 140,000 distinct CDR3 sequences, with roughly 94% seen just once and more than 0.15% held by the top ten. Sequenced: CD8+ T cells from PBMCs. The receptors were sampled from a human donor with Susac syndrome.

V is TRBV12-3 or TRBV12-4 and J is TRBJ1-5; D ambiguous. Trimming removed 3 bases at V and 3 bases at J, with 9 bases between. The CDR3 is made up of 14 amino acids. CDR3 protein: CASSFRQDNQPQHF. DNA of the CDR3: TGTGCCAGCAGTTTTCGGCAGGACAATCAGCCCCAGCATTTT.

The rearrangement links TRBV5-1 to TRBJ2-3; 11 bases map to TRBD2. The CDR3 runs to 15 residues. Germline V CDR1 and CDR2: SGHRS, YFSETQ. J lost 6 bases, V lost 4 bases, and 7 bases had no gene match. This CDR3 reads CASSPGTSGGDTQYF. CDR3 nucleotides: TGCGCCAGCAGCCCAGGGACTAGCGGAGGCGATACGCAGTATTTT.

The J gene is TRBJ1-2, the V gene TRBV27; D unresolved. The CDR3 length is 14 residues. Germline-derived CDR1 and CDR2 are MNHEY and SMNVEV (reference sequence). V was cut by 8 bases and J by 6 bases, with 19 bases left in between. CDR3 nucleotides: TGTGCCAGCGGAGCCCCCATAGACATCGATGGCTACACCTTC. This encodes CASGAPIDIDGYTF.

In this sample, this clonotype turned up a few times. The DNA of the CDR3 is TGCAGCGTTGAAGGCCAATTGGACGGTGAAGCTTTCTTT. It codes for CSVEGQLDGEAFF. V usage is TRBV29-1 and J usage is TRBJ1-1; D is unresolved. V was shortened by 1 base and J by 7 bases, with 13 bases between the two germline ends. CDR1 and CDR2 from the germline V gene are SQVTM and ANQGSEA. The CDR3 is 13 amino acids.

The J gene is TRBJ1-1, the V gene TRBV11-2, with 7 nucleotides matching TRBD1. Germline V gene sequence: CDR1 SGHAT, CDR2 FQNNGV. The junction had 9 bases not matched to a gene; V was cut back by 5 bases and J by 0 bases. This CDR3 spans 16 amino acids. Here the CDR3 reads CASSPQPGQMNTEAFF. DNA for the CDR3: TGTGCCAGCAGCCCACAGCCGGGACAGATGAACACTGAAGCTTTCTTT.

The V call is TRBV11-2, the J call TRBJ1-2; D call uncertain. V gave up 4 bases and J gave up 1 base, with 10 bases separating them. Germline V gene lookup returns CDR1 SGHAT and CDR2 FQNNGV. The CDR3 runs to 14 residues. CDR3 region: CASSSIRSNYGYTF. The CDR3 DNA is TGTGCCAGCAGCTCTATCCGGAGTAACTATGGCTACACCTTC. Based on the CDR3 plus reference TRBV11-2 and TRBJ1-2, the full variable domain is EAGVAQSPRYKIIEKRQSVAFWCNPISGHATLYWYQQILGQGPKLLIQFQNNGVVDDSQLPKDRFSAERLKGVDSTLKIQPAKLEDSAVYLCASSSIRSNYGYTFGSGTRLTVV.

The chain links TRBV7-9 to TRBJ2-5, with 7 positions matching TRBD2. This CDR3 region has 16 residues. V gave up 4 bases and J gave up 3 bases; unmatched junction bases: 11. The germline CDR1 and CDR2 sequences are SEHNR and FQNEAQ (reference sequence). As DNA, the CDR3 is TGTGCCAGCAGCTCGGTCGGGCGGGAGCCCGAAGAGACCCAGTACTTC. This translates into CASSSVGREPEETQYF.

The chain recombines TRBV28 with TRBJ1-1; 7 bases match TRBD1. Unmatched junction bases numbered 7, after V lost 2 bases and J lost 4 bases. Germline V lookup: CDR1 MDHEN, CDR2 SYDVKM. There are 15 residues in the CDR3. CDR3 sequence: CASSLRDSRGTEAFF. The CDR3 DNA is TGTGCCAGCAGTTTAAGGGACAGCAGAGGCACTGAAGCTTTCTTT.

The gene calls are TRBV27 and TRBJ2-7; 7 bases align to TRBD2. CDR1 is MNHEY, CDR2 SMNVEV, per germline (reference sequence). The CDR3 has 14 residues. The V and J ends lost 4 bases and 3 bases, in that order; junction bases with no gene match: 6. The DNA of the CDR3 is TGTGCCAGCAGTTGGGCTAGCGGTATCTACGAGCAGTACTTC. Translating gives CASSWASGIYEQYF.

Here the CDR3 DNA reads TGTGCCAGTAGTCGACAGGGAAGCCCCTACGAGCAGTACTTC. Translation gives CASSRQGSPYEQYF. The chain combines TRBV19 with TRBJ2-7; 7 positions agree with TRBD1. The V and J ends lost 5 bases and 2 bases, in that order; junction bases with no gene match: 6. Germline V gives CDR1 LNHDA, CDR2 SQIVND (reference sequence). CDR3 length: 14 amino acids.

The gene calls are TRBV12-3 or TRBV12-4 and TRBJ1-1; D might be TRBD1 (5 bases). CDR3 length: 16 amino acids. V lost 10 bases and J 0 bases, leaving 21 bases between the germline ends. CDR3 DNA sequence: TGTGCCATCAAGGGAGCGGCGGGGGGTCTGAACACTGAAGCTTTCTTT. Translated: CAIKGAAGGLNTEAFF.

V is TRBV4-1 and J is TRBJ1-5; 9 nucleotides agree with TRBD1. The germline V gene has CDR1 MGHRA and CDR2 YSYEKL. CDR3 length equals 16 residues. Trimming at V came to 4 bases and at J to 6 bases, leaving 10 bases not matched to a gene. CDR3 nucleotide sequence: TGCGCCAGCAGCCCATGGGACAGGGACGTGAGTCAGCCCCAGCATTTT. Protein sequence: CASSPWDRDVSQPQHF.

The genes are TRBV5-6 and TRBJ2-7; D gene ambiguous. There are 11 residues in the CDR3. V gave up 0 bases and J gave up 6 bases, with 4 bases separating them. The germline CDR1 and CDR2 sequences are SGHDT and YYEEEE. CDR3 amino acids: CASSLEGEQYF. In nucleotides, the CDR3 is TGTGCCAGCAGCTTGGAGGGCGAGCAGTACTTC.

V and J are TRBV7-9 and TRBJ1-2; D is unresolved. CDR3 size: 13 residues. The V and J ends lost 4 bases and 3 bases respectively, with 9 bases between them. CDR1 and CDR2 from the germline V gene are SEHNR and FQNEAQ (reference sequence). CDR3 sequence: CASSYSDYYGYTF. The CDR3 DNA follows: TGTGCCAGCAGCTACTCTGACTACTATGGCTACACCTTC.

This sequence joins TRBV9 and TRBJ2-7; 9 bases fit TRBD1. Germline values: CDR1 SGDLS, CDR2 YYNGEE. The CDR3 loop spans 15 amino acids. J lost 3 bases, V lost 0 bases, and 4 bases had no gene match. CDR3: CASSVVDRGDYEQYF. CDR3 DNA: TGTGCCAGCAGCGTAGTTGACAGGGGGGACTACGAGCAGTACTTC.

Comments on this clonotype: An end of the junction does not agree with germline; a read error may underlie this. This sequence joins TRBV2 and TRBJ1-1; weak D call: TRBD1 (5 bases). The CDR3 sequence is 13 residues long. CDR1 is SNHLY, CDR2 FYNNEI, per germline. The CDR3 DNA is TGTGCCAGCAGTGAATTTCGGGACCCTGAGGCTTTCTTT. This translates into CASSEFRDPEAFF. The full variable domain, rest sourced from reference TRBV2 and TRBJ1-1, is EPEVTQTPSHQVTQMGQEVILRCVPISNHLYFYWYRQILGQKVEFLVSFYNNEISEKSEIFDDQFSVERPDGSNFTLKIRSTKLEDSAMYFCASSEFRDPEAFFGQGTRLTVV.

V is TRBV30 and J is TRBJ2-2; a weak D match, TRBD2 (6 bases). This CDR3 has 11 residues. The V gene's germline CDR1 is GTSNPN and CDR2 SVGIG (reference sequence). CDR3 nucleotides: TGTTCGGGAGTGGAAGACGGGGAGCTGTTTTTT. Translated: CSGVEDGELFF.

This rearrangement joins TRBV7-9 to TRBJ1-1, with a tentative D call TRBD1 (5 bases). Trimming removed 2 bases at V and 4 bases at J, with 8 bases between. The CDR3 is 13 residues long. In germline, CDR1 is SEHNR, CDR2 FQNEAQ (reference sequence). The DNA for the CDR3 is TGTGCCAGCAGCTTAATGGGGGTCACTGAAGCTTTCTTT. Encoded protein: CASSLMGVTEAFF.